What follows is one T cell receptor (beta chain) and its context. The protocol was immunoSEQ multiplex PCR, while the TCRdb copy is restricted to in-frame clones and leaves out a portion. The sample has a few million clones, approximately 90% seen once; the top ten hold around 0.38%. The data were obtained in a study of shared clonotypes between healthy human individuals. Germline values: CDR1 SGHTA, CDR2 FQGNSA. The CDR3 extends over 12 amino acids. V dropped 4 bases and J dropped 0 bases, with 3 bases sitting between them. Sequencing used naive CD4+ T cells from PBMCs. Subset here: CD45RA+ positively selected. The TCR originated in a man in his late teens or twenties in good health. Some clones in this sample may be carry-over from other donors' samples. The genes are TRBV7-2 and TRBJ2-5; D unresolved. CDR3 DNA sequence: TGTGCCAGCAGCTCGAACCAAGAGACCCAGTACTTC. Encoded protein: CASSSNQETQYF.